In its sample, the clone carrying this T cell receptor beta chain is medium-sized. TCRdb analysed the RACE reads with MiXCR anew, one entry per CDR3 protein. Seen here are tens of thousands of distinct CDR3 sequences, roughly 6.4% observed once, and the top ten hold roughly 9%. This record belongs to a study of human T cells and chemical hapten exposure. The time point denotes: patch test 1, 2 weeks after DPC sensitization. As to treatment: therapeutic diphenylcyclopropenone sensitization with weekly scalp DPC. Someone pulled total RNA out of unfractionated whole blood. The CDR3 runs 18 residues. Per germline, CDR1 SEHNR and CDR2 FQNEAQ (reference sequence). After removal of 8 bases from V and 0 bases from J, the junction contained 17 bases not matched to a gene.

The input for sequencing was whole blood, taken in connection with sensitization to the hapten diphenylcyclopropenone (DPC). The chain uses TRBV7-9 and TRBJ2-3, with 7 bases aligning to TRBD2. The receptor's source is a woman aged 25 to 39 with alopecia areata. Some clones in this sample may be carry-over from other donors' samples. The CDR3 spells CASRAGRLAGVSTDTQYF. DNA of the CDR3: TGTGCCAGCCGAGCGGGTAGACTGGCGGGGGTTAGCACAGATACGCAGTATTTT.